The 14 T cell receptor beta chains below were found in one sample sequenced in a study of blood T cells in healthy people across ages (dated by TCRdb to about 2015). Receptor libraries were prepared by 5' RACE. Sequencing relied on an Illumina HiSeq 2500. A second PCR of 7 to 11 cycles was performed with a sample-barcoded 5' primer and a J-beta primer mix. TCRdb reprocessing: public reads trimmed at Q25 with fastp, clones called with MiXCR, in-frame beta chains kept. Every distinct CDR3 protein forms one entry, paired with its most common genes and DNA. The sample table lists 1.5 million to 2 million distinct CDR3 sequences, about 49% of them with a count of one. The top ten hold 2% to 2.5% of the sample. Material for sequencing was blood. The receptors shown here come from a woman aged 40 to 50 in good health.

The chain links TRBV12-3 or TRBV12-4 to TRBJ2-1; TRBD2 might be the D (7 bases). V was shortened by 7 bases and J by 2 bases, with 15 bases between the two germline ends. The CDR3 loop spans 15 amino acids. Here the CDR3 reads CASIRGGGAYNEQFF. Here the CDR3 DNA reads TGTGCCAGCATTCGTGGCGGGGGCGCCTACAATGAGCAGTTCTTC.

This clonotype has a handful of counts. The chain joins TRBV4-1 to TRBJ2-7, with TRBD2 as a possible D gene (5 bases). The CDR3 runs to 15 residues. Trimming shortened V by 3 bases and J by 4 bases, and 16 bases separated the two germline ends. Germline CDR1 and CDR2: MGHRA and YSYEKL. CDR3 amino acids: CASSHPDPRAYEQYF. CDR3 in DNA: TGCGCCAGCAGCCACCCAGATCCGAGGGCATACGAGCAGTACTTC.

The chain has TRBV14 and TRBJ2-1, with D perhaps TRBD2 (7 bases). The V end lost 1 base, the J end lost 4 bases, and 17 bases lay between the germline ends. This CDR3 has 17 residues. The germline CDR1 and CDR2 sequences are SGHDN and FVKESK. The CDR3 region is CASSQGGGLRIYNEQFF. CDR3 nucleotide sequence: TGTGCCAGCAGCCAAGGGGGGGGCCTTCGCATATACAATGAGCAGTTCTTC.

The CDR3 here is CATSRDLMEETQYF. The CDR3 bases are TGTGCCACCAGCAGAGATTTGATGGAGGAGACCCAGTACTTC. The rearrangement links TRBV15 to TRBJ2-4, with D hard to call. With the DNA end fitting TRBJ2-5 better, the J assignment may be wrong. The CDR3 loop spans 14 amino acids. Germline loops: CDR1 LNHNV, CDR2 YYDKDF (reference sequence).

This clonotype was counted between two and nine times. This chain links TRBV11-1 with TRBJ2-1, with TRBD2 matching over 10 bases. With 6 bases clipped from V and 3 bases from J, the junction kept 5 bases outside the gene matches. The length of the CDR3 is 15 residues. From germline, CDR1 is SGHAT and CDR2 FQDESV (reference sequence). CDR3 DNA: TGTGCCAGCAGAGGACTAGCGGCCTTCTACAATGAGCAGTTCTTC. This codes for CASRGLAAFYNEQFF. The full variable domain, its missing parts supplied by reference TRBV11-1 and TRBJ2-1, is EAEVAQSPRYKITEKSQAVAFWCDPISGHATLYWYRQILGQGPELLVQFQDESVVDDSQLPKDRFSAERLKGVDSTLKIQPAELGDSAMYLCASRGLAAFYNEQFFGPGTRLTVL.

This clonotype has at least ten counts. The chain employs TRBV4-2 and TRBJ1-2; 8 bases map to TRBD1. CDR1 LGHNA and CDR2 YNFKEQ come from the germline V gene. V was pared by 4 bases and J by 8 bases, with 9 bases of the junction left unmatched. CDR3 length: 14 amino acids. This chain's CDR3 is CASSPPTGAEGYTF. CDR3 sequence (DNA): TGTGCCAGCAGCCCCCCGACAGGGGCCGAGGGCTACACCTTC.

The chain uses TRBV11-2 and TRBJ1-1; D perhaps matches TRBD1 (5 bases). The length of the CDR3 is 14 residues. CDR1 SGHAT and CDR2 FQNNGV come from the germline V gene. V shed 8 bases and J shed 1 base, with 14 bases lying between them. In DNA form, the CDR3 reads TGTGCCAGCCGACTCCTAGGGGCGAACACTGAAGCTTTCTTT. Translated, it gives CASRLLGANTEAFF.

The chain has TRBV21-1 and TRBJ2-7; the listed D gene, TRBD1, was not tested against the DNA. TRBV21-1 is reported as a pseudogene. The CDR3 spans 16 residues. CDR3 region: CASSKVGGESSYEQYF. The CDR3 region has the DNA TGTGCCAGCAGCAAAGTTGGGGGGGAGAGTTCCTACGAGCAGTACTTC.

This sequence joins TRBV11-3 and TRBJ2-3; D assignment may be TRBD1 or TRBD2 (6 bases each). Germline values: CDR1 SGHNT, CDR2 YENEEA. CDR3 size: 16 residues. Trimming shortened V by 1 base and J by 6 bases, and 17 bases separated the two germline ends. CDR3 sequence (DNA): TGTGCCAGCAGCTTAGGTCTGGGGGGCGCAAAGGATACGCAGTATTTT. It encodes CASSLGLGGAKDTQYF.

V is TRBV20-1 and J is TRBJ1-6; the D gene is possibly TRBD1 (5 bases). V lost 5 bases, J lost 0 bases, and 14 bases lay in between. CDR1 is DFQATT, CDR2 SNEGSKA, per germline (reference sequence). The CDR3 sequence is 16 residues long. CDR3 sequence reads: CSASPGSSSYNSPLHF. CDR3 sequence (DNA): TGCAGTGCTTCGCCAGGGAGCAGCTCCTATAATTCACCCCTCCACTTT.

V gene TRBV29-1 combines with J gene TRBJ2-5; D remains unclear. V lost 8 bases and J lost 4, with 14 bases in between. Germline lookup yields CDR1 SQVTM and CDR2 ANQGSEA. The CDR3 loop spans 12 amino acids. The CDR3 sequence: CSQTEDGETQYF. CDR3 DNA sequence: TGCAGCCAAACAGAGGACGGAGAGACCCAGTACTTC. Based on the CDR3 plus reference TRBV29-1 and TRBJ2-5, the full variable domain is SAVISQKPSRDICQRGTSLTIQCQVDSQVTMMFWYRQQPGQSLTLIATANQGSEATYESGFVIDKFPISRPNLTFSTLTVSNMSPEDSSIYLCSQTEDGETQYFGPGTRLLVL.

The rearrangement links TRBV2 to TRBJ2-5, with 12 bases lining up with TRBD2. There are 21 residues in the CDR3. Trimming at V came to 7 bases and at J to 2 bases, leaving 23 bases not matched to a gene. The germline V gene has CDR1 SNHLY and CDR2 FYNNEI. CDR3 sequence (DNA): TGTGCCAGCAATGGATTTCCTAGCGGGGGGGCCTATGACGGAGTTCAAGAGACCCAGTACTTC. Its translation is CASNGFPSGGAYDGVQETQYF. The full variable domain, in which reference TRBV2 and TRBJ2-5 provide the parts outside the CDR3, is EPEVTQTPSHQVTQMGQEVILRCVPISNHLYFYWYRQILGQKVEFLVSFYNNEISEKSEIFDDQFSVERPDGSNFTLKIRSTKLEDSAMYFCASNGFPSGGAYDGVQETQYFGPGTRLLVL.

The CDR3 loop is CASSVSRATEQYF. The CDR3 coding sequence is TGCGCCAGCAGTGTAAGCCGGGCAACGGAGCAGTACTTC. The rearrangement links TRBV10-2 to TRBJ2-7, with D unresolved. CDR1 and CDR2 (germline): WSHSY, SAAADI. Trimming left V 4 bases short and J 7 bases short, with 14 bases between. The CDR3 consists of 13 residues.

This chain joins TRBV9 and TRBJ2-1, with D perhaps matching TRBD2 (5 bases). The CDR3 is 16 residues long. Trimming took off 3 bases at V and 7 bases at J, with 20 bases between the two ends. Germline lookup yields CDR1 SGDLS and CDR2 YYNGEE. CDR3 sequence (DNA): TGTGCCAGCAGCGCCCCCGGTTTAGCGAATCTGAATGAGCAGTTCTTC. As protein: CASSAPGLANLNEQFF.